These 30 T cell receptor beta chains were sequenced from one sample in a study of cytomegalovirus exposure and HLA in healthy donors. The primer mix had 60 Vbeta and 13 Jbeta primers. Profiled with immunoSEQ multiplex PCR; TCRdb holds only in-frame clones, not every one. The sample has 65,000 to 85,000 clones; roughly 90% are singletons. Sequenced input: PBMCs. These receptors were taken from a woman in her 30s in good health and CMV-seronegative.

The chain carries TRBV4-1 and TRBJ1-6; 9 bases are a match to TRBD1. After removal of 1 base from V and 9 bases from J, the junction contained 7 bases not matched to a gene. The CDR3 spans 16 residues. In germline, CDR1 is MGHRA, CDR2 YSYEKL. CDR3 loop: CASSQGGQGISSPLHF. The CDR3 bases are TGCGCCAGCAGCCAAGGTGGACAGGGGATAAGTTCACCCCTCCACTTT.

The rearrangement uses TRBV28 and TRBJ1-1, with 7 nucleotides matching TRBD1. Trimming took 7 bases from V and 1 from J; bases not matched to a gene: 6. The germline V gene has CDR1 MDHEN and CDR2 SYDVKM. The CDR3 is 14 amino acids. The CDR3 loop is CASNKQGRNTEAFF. The CDR3 DNA reads TGTGCCAGCAATAAACAGGGGAGGAACACTGAAGCTTTCTTT.

The table lists this clone with a few counts. The chain links TRBV6-5 to TRBJ1-1, with D possibly TRBD1 on 6 matching bases. Trimming removed 7 bases at V and 3 bases at J, with 15 bases between. This CDR3 is built from 14 residues. Per the germline V gene, CDR1 is MNHEY and CDR2 is SVGAGI. CDR3 loop: CASTPGQQHTEAFF. The CDR3 coding sequence is TGTGCCAGCACACCGGGACAACAGCACACTGAAGCTTTCTTT.

V gene TRBV11-1 combines with J gene TRBJ1-1; D gene uncertain. The length of the CDR3 is 14 residues. In germline, CDR1 is SGHAT, CDR2 FQDESV (reference sequence). Between the trimmed V and J ends, which lost 5 bases and 1 base, there was a span of 11 bases. The CDR3 spells CASSLGPGNTEAFF. The CDR3 nucleotides are TGTGCCAGCAGCCTAGGGCCTGGGAACACTGAAGCTTTCTTT.

This clone was detected only once. The rearrangement uses TRBV7-3 and TRBJ2-2; 9 nucleotides align to TRBD2. The CDR3 sequence is 16 residues long. The V segment lost 5 bases and the J segment 3 bases; nucleotides outside the gene matches: 7. Germline CDR1 is SGHTA and CDR2 is FQGTGA. For the CDR3, the DNA is TGTGCCAGCAGCCCCTTTAGCGGGAGAGACACCGGGGAGCTGTTTTTT. It is translated as CASSPFSGRDTGELFF.

The chain employs TRBV14 and TRBJ1-6; no clear D gene. V was clipped by 4 bases and J by 6 bases, with 7 bases between them. This CDR3 region has 13 residues. Germline V gives CDR1 SGHDN, CDR2 FVKESK. The CDR3 DNA follows: TGTGCCAGCAGCCCGGTTCGTAATTCACCCCTCCACTTT. It translates to CASSPVRNSPLHF.

This clone showed up just once. The rearrangement joins TRBV6-1 to TRBJ2-7, with 8 bases aligning to TRBD1. This CDR3 is 15 amino acids long. V trimming: 5 bases; J trimming: 6 bases; junction bases outside the gene matches: 12. From germline, CDR1 is MNHNS and CDR2 SASEGT. The CDR3 DNA reads as TGTGCCAGCAGTAGGACAGGGAGGATTAATCGCGAGCAGTACTTC. It encodes CASSRTGRINREQYF.

V and J are TRBV27 and TRBJ2-7; TRBD2 aligns across 9 bases. The germline gives CDR1 MNHEY, CDR2 SMNVEV (reference sequence). The CDR3 extends over 14 amino acids. V was pared by 2 bases and J by 1 base, with 0 bases of the junction left unmatched. The CDR3 DNA reads TGTGCCAGCAGTTTAACTAGCGGGTCCTACGAGCAGTACTTC. It yields the protein CASSLTSGSYEQYF.

The V and J genes are TRBV19 and TRBJ2-4; a weak D match, TRBD1 (5 bases). CDR3 length: 16 amino acids. Germline assignment: CDR1 LNHDA and CDR2 SQIVND (reference sequence). V was clipped by 1 base and J by 7 bases, with 17 bases between them. CDR3 protein: CASSIGGGAVRNIQYF. The CDR3 DNA is TGTGCCAGTAGTATAGGGGGCGGTGCAGTTCGGAACATTCAGTACTTC.

The chain employs TRBV6-1 and TRBJ2-5; D gene uncertain. The J call may be wrong; the DNA end is better matched by TRBJ2-7. The CDR3 is made up of 11 amino acids. The germline V gene encodes CDR1 MNHNS and CDR2 SASEGT. CDR3 region: CASSVSPEQYF. In nucleotides, the CDR3 is TGTGCCAGCAGTGTATCCCCCGAGCAGTACTTC.

J is TRBJ2-3 and V is TRBV15; D is unresolved. Germline V gene sequence: CDR1 LNHNV, CDR2 YYDKDF (reference sequence). The CDR3 length is 13 residues. The V end lost 8 bases, the J end lost 1 base, and 10 bases lay between the germline ends. The CDR3 DNA is TGTGCCACCCGCACCTCGGGCACAGATACGCAGTATTTT. As protein: CATRTSGTDTQYF.

This clone was picked up a small number of times. The chain couples TRBV4-1 to TRBJ1-2; D is unresolved. The CDR3 has 15 amino acids. Germline V CDR1 and CDR2: MGHRA, YSYEKL. Between the trimmed V and J ends, which lost 4 bases and 1 base, there was a span of 13 bases. Here the CDR3 reads CASSPSRLYNYGYTF. Written as DNA, the CDR3 is TGCGCCAGCAGCCCAAGCAGGTTATATAACTATGGCTACACCTTC.

The rearrangement joins TRBV11-1 to TRBJ2-7, with D tentatively TRBD1 (6 bases). Germline assignment: CDR1 SGHAT and CDR2 FQDESV (reference sequence). The CDR3 contains 14 residues. V shed 5 bases and J shed 1 base, with 12 bases lying between them. The CDR3: CASSPDRWSYEQYF. The DNA of the CDR3 is TGTGCCAGCAGCCCCGACAGGTGGTCCTACGAGCAGTACTTC.

V gene TRBV25-1 combines with J gene TRBJ2-1, with D perhaps TRBD2 (5 bases). V lost 1 base and J 5 bases, leaving 9 bases between the germline ends. Germline V gives CDR1 MGHDK, CDR2 SYGVNS. This CDR3 spans 14 amino acids. The CDR3 spells CASSEFDGDNEQFF. CDR3 bases: TGTGCCAGCAGTGAATTTGACGGGGACAATGAGCAGTTCTTC.

The rearrangement links TRBV30 to TRBJ1-2; 7 bases agree with TRBD1. This CDR3 contains 14 residues. The germline CDR1 and CDR2 sequences are GTSNPN and SVGIG (reference sequence). V dropped 4 bases and J dropped 4; count of bases not matched to a gene: 9. CDR3 loop: CAWISLAGGYGYTF. In DNA, the CDR3 is TGTGCCTGGATTTCGTTGGCAGGGGGCTATGGCTACACCTTC.

This chain uses TRBV30 with TRBJ2-5; 7 bases are a match to TRBD1. The J call may be mistaken, given a closer DNA end match to TRBJ2-7. The CDR3 extends over 14 amino acids. The germline V gene encodes CDR1 GTSNPN and CDR2 SVGIG (reference sequence). The CDR3 spells CAWGPNRGAYEQYF. For the CDR3, the DNA is TGTGCCTGGGGGCCCAACAGGGGCGCCTACGAGCAGTACTTC.

This clone has a single count. V gene TRBV11-2 combines with J gene TRBJ1-1, with D hard to call. There are 13 residues in the CDR3. Trimming cost V 5 bases and J 1 base, with 8 bases left between them. Germline CDR1 and CDR2: SGHAT and FQNNGV. CDR3 sequence: CASSGDRNTEAFF. The CDR3 DNA reads TGTGCCAGCAGCGGAGATAGGAACACTGAAGCTTTCTTT.

This clone came up once. This rearrangement joins TRBV9 to TRBJ2-1; 8 nucleotides align to TRBD2. The ends lost 4 bases at V and 7 bases at J; junction bases unmatched: 13. Germline V lookup: CDR1 SGDLS, CDR2 YYNGEE. CDR3 size: 16 residues. CDR3 region: CASSPYLAGEENEQFF. The CDR3 DNA follows: TGTGCCAGCAGCCCCTACCTAGCGGGCGAGGAAAATGAGCAGTTCTTC.

This clone has just a few counts. The V and J genes are TRBV28 and TRBJ2-7; D is possibly TRBD1 (5 bases). The CDR3 covers 15 residues. The V gene lost 2 bases and the J gene lost 2 bases, with 13 bases spanning the gap. Looked up from germline, CDR1 is MDHEN and CDR2 is SYDVKM. The CDR3 DNA reads TGTGCCAGCAGTTTAGGGGCTGTCCGTGCCTACGAGCAGTACTTC. It translates to CASSLGAVRAYEQYF.

V and J are TRBV7-2 and TRBJ2-3, with 8 bases matching TRBD2. J was trimmed by 0 bases and V by 1 base; bases with no gene match: 3. The CDR3 is 16 amino acids. Germline V gives CDR1 SGHTA, CDR2 FQGNSA. CDR3 in amino acids: CASSLVSGTSTDTQYF. The DNA of the CDR3 is TGTGCCAGCAGCTTAGTTAGCGGGACTAGCACAGATACGCAGTATTTT.

The chain is built from TRBV27 and TRBJ2-1, with 9 bases lining up with TRBD1. The length of the CDR3 is 15 residues. V gave up 3 bases and J gave up 7 bases; unmatched junction bases: 7. Germline CDR1 is MNHEY and CDR2 is SMNVEV (reference sequence). The CDR3 DNA is TGTGCCAGCAGTTTCTACAGGGGGCCTTGGAATGAGCAGTTCTTC. Protein product: CASSFYRGPWNEQFF.

The chain has TRBV4-2 and TRBJ2-7; the match to TRBD2 covers 8 bases. CDR1 is LGHNA, CDR2 YNFKEQ, per germline. The CDR3 sequence is 16 residues long. Losses at the gene ends were 2 bases for V and 0 bases for J; bases not matched to a gene: 6. The CDR3 reads CASSQISGGSSYEQYF. CDR3 bases: TGTGCCAGCAGCCAAATAAGCGGGGGAAGCTCCTACGAGCAGTACTTC.

The chain carries TRBV6-5 and TRBJ1-1; possibly TRBD1 for D (5 bases). The CDR3 consists of 12 residues. Germline V gene sequence: CDR1 MNHEY, CDR2 SVGAGI. V lost 5 bases to trimming and J lost 7 bases, with 11 bases between them. The CDR3 region is CASSPGTVEAFF. The CDR3 DNA follows: TGTGCCAGCAGTCCCGGGACTGTTGAAGCTTTCTTT.

V gene TRBV30 combines with J gene TRBJ1-1, with 8 nucleotides matching TRBD1. CDR3 length equals 13 residues. J lost 4 bases, V lost 3 bases, and 4 bases had no gene match. Germline V CDR1 and CDR2: GTSNPN, SVGIG (reference sequence). DNA of the CDR3: TGTGCCTGGAGAACTACAGGGGGCACTGAAGCTTTCTTT. This codes for CAWRTTGGTEAFF.

The chain is built from TRBV6-5 and TRBJ2-7, with 10 bases that match TRBD2. CDR1 is MNHEY, CDR2 SVGAGI, per germline. The ends lost 2 bases at V and 2 bases at J; junction bases unmatched: 3. CDR3 length equals 15 residues. DNA for the CDR3: TGTGCCAGCAGTTACGGGAGCGGGAGGGCCTACGAGCAGTACTTC. Translating it yields CASSYGSGRAYEQYF.

The chain links TRBV6-1 to TRBJ2-1; the D is unclear. The V and J ends lost 4 bases and 9 bases respectively, with 10 bases between them. This CDR3 region has 12 residues. Germline loops: CDR1 MNHNS, CDR2 SASEGT. The CDR3 DNA reads as TGTGCCAGCAGTGCGAGCGTTAGTGAGCAGTTCTTC. Protein sequence: CASSASVSEQFF.

This chain links TRBV30 with TRBJ1-5, with a tentative D call TRBD1 (5 bases). This CDR3 comprises 13 residues. Germline V gene sequence: CDR1 GTSNPN, CDR2 SVGIG (reference sequence). V was clipped by 5 bases and J by 7 bases, with 15 bases between them. CDR3 loop: CAWGAIDGQPQHF. In DNA, the CDR3 is TGTGCCTGGGGGGCAATCGATGGGCAGCCCCAGCATTTT.

V gene TRBV7-3 combines with J gene TRBJ2-2, with D possibly TRBD1 on 5 matching bases. This CDR3 has 17 residues. Per germline, CDR1 SGHTA and CDR2 FQGTGA. The V end lost 2 bases, the J end lost 3 bases, and 16 bases lay between the germline ends. For the CDR3, the DNA is TGTGCCAGCAGCTTAGACAGCCTGAGAGTGGACACCGGGGAGCTGTTTTTT. Its protein is CASSLDSLRVDTGELFF.

This chain connects TRBV19 to TRBJ1-4, with D possibly matching TRBD1 (5 bases). V was clipped by 5 bases and J by 8 bases, with 24 bases between them. The CDR3 totals 17 residues. Per the germline V gene, CDR1 is LNHDA and CDR2 is SQIVND (reference sequence). The CDR3 DNA follows: TGTGCCAGTAGTTCAATCGTACAGGTACGGGGAGGAGAAAAACTGTTTTTT. Translation gives CASSSIVQVRGGEKLFF.

As concerns this clone: One end of the junction is discordant with germline, which a read error may explain. The same CDR3 arises from other DNA sequences in this sample as well. The V call is TRBV5-1, the J call TRBJ1-2; 8 bases align to TRBD1. The CDR3 is 14 residues long. The germline CDR1 and CDR2 sequences are SGHRS and YFSETQ. This CDR3 reads CASRQWTGSGVNTF. For the CDR3, the DNA is TGTGCCAGCAGACAATGGACAGGGTCGGGGGTAAACACCTTC. The entire variable domain, with the rest obtained from reference TRBV5-1 and TRBJ1-2, is as follows: KAGVTQTPRYLIKTRGQQVTLSCSPISGHRSVSWYQQTPGQGLQFLFEYFSETQRNKGNFPGRFSGRQFSNSRSEMNVSTLELGDSALYLCASRQWTGSGVNTFGSGTRLTVV.